A single sample is the source of the 31 T cell receptor beta chains below, sequenced in a study of OX40 agonist ivuxolimab in advanced cancers. Produced via immunoSEQ multiplex PCR; TCRdb's table is partial and in-frame only. The table lists under 80,000 clones, approximately 86% of them singletons, with approximately 8% in the top ten. The source was CD4+ or CD8+ T cells sorted from blood, collected in a trial of the OX40 agonist ivuxolimab. Receptors were obtained from an adult with an advanced solid tumor such as melanoma, head and neck, liver or kidney cancer.

V is TRBV28 and J is TRBJ1-2; no clear D gene. Germline values: CDR1 MDHEN, CDR2 SYDVKM. Trimming removed 2 bases from V and 4 bases from J, with 17 bases in between. This CDR3 comprises 16 residues. CDR3 sequence (DNA): TGTGCCAGCAGTTTAGCCACCCAGCCGCGGGGCTATGGCTACACCTTC. Protein: CASSLATQPRGYGYTF.

This chain connects TRBV18 to TRBJ1-6; D is perhaps TRBD1 (6 bases). Germline V lookup: CDR1 KGHSH, CDR2 LQKENI. The CDR3 contains 13 residues. Trimming removed 5 bases from V and 7 bases from J, with 9 bases in between. The CDR3 DNA reads as TGTGCCAGCTCAGGACAGTTCAATTCACCCCTCCACTTT. This encodes CASSGQFNSPLHF.

This clone was seen just once. CDR3 DNA: TGTGCCAGCTCACCACCTTCAGAGAAAAAGGAGAATGAGCAGTTCTTC. It translates to CASSPPSEKKENEQFF. The rearrangement uses TRBV18 and TRBJ2-1; D gene ambiguous. Trimming took off 0 bases at V and 7 bases at J, with 16 bases between the two ends. Germline loops: CDR1 KGHSH, CDR2 LQKENI. The CDR3 extends over 16 amino acids. The full variable domain, completed using reference TRBV18 and TRBJ2-1, is NAGVMQNPRHLVRRRGQEARLRCSPMKGHSHVYWYRQLPEEGLKFMVYLQKENIIDESGMPKERFSAEFPKEGPSILRIQQVVRGDSAAYFCASSPPSEKKENEQFFGPGTRLTVL.

This chain joins TRBV11-2 and TRBJ2-5; TRBD2 aligns across 14 bases. Germline trimming cut 5 bases from V and 4 bases from J; bases unmatched to any gene: 3. The germline V gene has CDR1 SGHAT and CDR2 FQNNGV. The CDR3 extends over 15 amino acids. CDR3 sequence reads: CASSAGLAGAETQYF. CDR3 DNA sequence: TGTGCCAGCAGCGCGGGACTAGCGGGAGCAGAGACCCAGTACTTC.

V usage is TRBV19 and J usage is TRBJ1-4; maybe TRBD1 (6 bases). V dropped 5 bases and J dropped 11 bases, with 15 bases sitting between them. The CDR3 runs to 13 residues. CDR1 is LNHDA and CDR2 is SQIVND in the germline V gene (reference sequence). The CDR3 nucleotides read TGTGCCAGTAGTTCTCGGACAGACGGGAAACTGTTTTTT. It codes for CASSSRTDGKLFF.

V and J are TRBV29-1 and TRBJ1-5; D gene ambiguous. The CDR3 runs to 13 residues. Per the germline V gene, CDR1 is SQVTM and CDR2 is ANQGSEA. V was trimmed by 6 bases and J by 0 bases, leaving 9 bases between them. In DNA, the CDR3 is TGCAGCGTGGGAGATTATAGCAATCAGCCCCAGCATTTT. It specifies CSVGDYSNQPQHF.

The genes are TRBV28 and TRBJ1-3, with D unclear. V lost 3 bases and J 2 bases, leaving 11 bases between the germline ends. Germline V CDR1 and CDR2: MDHEN, SYDVKM. The CDR3 totals 15 residues. The CDR3 sequence is CASSFHREAGNTIYF. The CDR3, as DNA: TGTGCCAGCAGTTTCCACCGGGAGGCTGGAAACACCATATATTTT. The full variable domain, rest sourced from reference TRBV28 and TRBJ1-3, is DVKVTQSSRYLVKRTGEKVFLECVQDMDHENMFWYRQDPGLGLRLIYFSYDVKMKEKGDIPEGYSVSREKKERFSLILESASTNQTSMYLCASSFHREAGNTIYFGEGSWLTVV.

The V and J genes are TRBV19 and TRBJ2-5; D possibly corresponds to TRBD2 (5 bases). Trimming pared 10 bases from V and 5 bases from J, leaving 14 bases between. Germline V gene sequence: CDR1 LNHDA, CDR2 SQIVND (reference sequence). The CDR3 length is 12 residues. CDR3 sequence (DNA): TGTGCCACTGCCGGGGTCGGGGAGACCCAGTACTTC. This codes for CATAGVGETQYF.

The rearrangement joins TRBV9 to TRBJ1-1; D gene unclear. Germline values: CDR1 SGDLS, CDR2 YYNGEE. The CDR3 runs to 14 residues. The V gene lost 2 bases and the J gene lost 5 bases, with 13 bases spanning the gap. The CDR3 sequence is CASSVSPTLTEAFF. The CDR3 DNA follows: TGTGCCAGCAGCGTTTCCCCGACGCTTACTGAAGCTTTCTTT.

V gene TRBV5-4 combines with J gene TRBJ2-2; 9 bases map to TRBD1. CDR1 is SGHNT and CDR2 is YYREEE in the germline V gene (reference sequence). V shed 4 bases and J 6 bases; nucleotides not matched to a gene: 7. The CDR3 runs to 15 residues. CDR3 sequence: CASSKGQGRSGELFF. The CDR3 nucleotides are TGTGCCAGCAGCAAAGGACAGGGGAGGTCCGGGGAGCTGTTTTTT.

This clone appeared a single time. The CDR3 region is CASSFGTPSNTGELFF. In DNA, the CDR3 is TGTGCCAGCAGTTTCGGGACACCTTCGAACACCGGGGAGCTGTTTTTT. V gene TRBV6-5 combines with J gene TRBJ2-2; a possible D gene is TRBD1 (6 bases). Deletions cut 4 bases from V and 0 bases from J, with 12 bases between. CDR1 is MNHEY, CDR2 SVGAGI, per germline. This CDR3 spans 16 amino acids.

V gene TRBV28 combines with J gene TRBJ2-7, with 12 bases that match TRBD1. Per germline, CDR1 MDHEN and CDR2 SYDVKM. Trimming cost V 5 bases and J 3 bases; bases outside gene matches: 8. The CDR3 runs to 16 residues. This CDR3 is CASSTTGQGAIYEQYF. The CDR3 nucleotides read TGTGCCAGCAGTACGACGGGACAGGGGGCTATCTACGAGCAGTACTTC.

The chain is built from TRBV5-1 and TRBJ2-5; D is unclear. Germline CDR1 reads SGHRS; CDR2 reads YFSETQ. V shed 2 bases and J shed 5 bases, with 10 bases lying between them. This CDR3 contains 13 residues. Written as DNA, the CDR3 is TGCGCCAGCAGCTTTAGCTTGGGGGAGACCCAGTACTTC. This codes for CASSFSLGETQYF.

The chain joins TRBV6-1 to TRBJ2-3; D is undetermined. Germline V gene sequence: CDR1 MNHNS, CDR2 SASEGT. The CDR3 length is 13 residues. Trimming took off 5 bases at V and 0 bases at J, with 6 bases between the two ends. CDR3 nucleotide sequence: TGTGCCAGCAGTTTACAGAGCACAGATACGCAGTATTTT. Translated: CASSLQSTDTQYF.

V and J are TRBV6-5 and TRBJ2-1; tentatively, D is TRBD2 (5 bases). The CDR3 is made up of 16 amino acids. Per the germline V gene, CDR1 is MNHEY and CDR2 is SVGAGI. The V gene lost 2 bases and the J gene lost 5 bases, with 16 bases spanning the gap. The CDR3 sequence: CASSYGLLGSNNEQFF. CDR3 bases: TGTGCCAGCAGTTACGGGCTTTTAGGGAGTAACAATGAGCAGTTCTTC.

CDR3 DNA sequence: TGTGCCAGCAGCAATAGAGACACTGAAGCTTTCTTT. Its protein product is CASSNRDTEAFF. The chain joins TRBV7-9 to TRBJ1-1, with no clear D. The CDR3 is 12 amino acids. Trimming cost V 5 bases and J 3 bases, with 7 bases left between them. Germline values: CDR1 SEHNR, CDR2 FQNEAQ (reference sequence).

The gene calls are TRBV7-2 and TRBJ2-2, with 9 bases lining up with TRBD2. The V gene's germline CDR1 is SGHTA and CDR2 FQGNSA. The length of the CDR3 is 17 residues. The trim removed 1 base at V and 5 bases at J, leaving 8 bases unmatched. The CDR3 is CASSLVAGGPLTGELFF. For the CDR3, the DNA is TGTGCCAGCAGCTTAGTGGCGGGGGGGCCCCTAACCGGGGAGCTGTTTTTT.

The V and J genes are TRBV7-3 and TRBJ2-1; no reliable D call. The length of the CDR3 is 13 residues. V was clipped by 4 bases and J by 7 bases, with 11 bases between them. Germline V gene lookup returns CDR1 SGHTA and CDR2 FQGTGA. This CDR3 reads CASSSQPLNEQFF. CDR3 sequence (DNA): TGTGCCAGCAGCTCCCAGCCCTTAAATGAGCAGTTCTTC.

The rearrangement uses TRBV18 and TRBJ1-1; 8 bases agree with TRBD1. Trimming took 1 base from V and 6 from J; bases not matched to a gene: 1. Looked up from germline, CDR1 is KGHSH and CDR2 is LQKENI. This CDR3 is built from 13 residues. In DNA form, the CDR3 reads TGTGCCAGCTCACCACGGGACAGGCCTGAAGCTTTCTTT. Amino acids: CASSPRDRPEAFF.

The rearrangement uses TRBV6-1 and TRBJ1-4; D is uncertain. V shed 2 bases and J shed 7 bases, with 2 bases lying between them. This CDR3 region has 11 residues. Germline loops: CDR1 MNHNS, CDR2 SASEGT. As DNA, the CDR3 is TGTGCCAGCAGTGAACTTGAAAAACTGTTTTTT. As protein: CASSELEKLFF.

V gene TRBV6-6 combines with J gene TRBJ1-2, with 7 bases lining up with TRBD1. This CDR3 has 12 amino acids. Unmatched junction bases numbered 3, after V lost 3 bases and J lost 8 bases. Germline-derived CDR1 and CDR2 are MNHNY and SVGAGI (reference sequence). The CDR3 nucleotides are TGTGCCAGCAGTTATCCGACAGGGGGCTACACCTTC. Translating gives CASSYPTGGYTF.

For the CDR3, the DNA is TGCGCCAGCAGCCAAGATAGGGTAGGATCTCTTCGAGAGACCCAGTACTTC. Protein: CASSQDRVGSLRETQYF. The chain uses TRBV4-1 and TRBJ2-5; D remains ambiguous. The germline CDR1 and CDR2 sequences are MGHRA and YSYEKL. The V and J ends lost 0 bases and 4 bases respectively, with 18 bases between them. The CDR3 extends over 17 amino acids.

V gene TRBV29-1 combines with J gene TRBJ2-5; weak D call: TRBD1 (6 bases). The V end was cut by 3 bases, the J end by 6 bases, with 11 bases between. The CDR3 totals 12 residues. Germline CDR1 reads SQVTM; CDR2 reads ANQGSEA. The CDR3 protein is CSVDRDTKTQYF. The CDR3 coding sequence is TGCAGCGTTGATCGGGACACGAAGACCCAGTACTTC.

The V and J genes are TRBV7-8 and TRBJ1-3, with D unresolved. Germline CDR1 is SGHVS and CDR2 is FQNEAQ. The CDR3 is 15 residues long. V lost 3 bases and J lost 4, with 13 bases in between. The CDR3 sequence: CASSFWGSSGNTIYF. The DNA for the CDR3 is TGTGCCAGCAGCTTCTGGGGTAGCTCCGGAAACACCATATATTTT.

The rearrangement uses TRBV27 and TRBJ2-1; 11 positions match TRBD2. The CDR3 has 17 amino acids. Trimming at V came to 5 bases and at J to 2 bases, leaving 8 bases not matched to a gene. CDR1 and CDR2 from the germline V gene are MNHEY and SMNVEV (reference sequence). CDR3 sequence: CASSSLAGGKAYNEQFF. The CDR3 DNA is TGTGCCAGCAGTAGCCTAGCGGGAGGCAAAGCCTACAATGAGCAGTTCTTC.

The chain has TRBV30 and TRBJ2-1, with TRBD2 matching 10 bases. CDR3 length equals 16 residues. After removal of 0 bases from V and 4 bases from J, the junction contained 6 bases not matched to a gene. Germline V gene sequence: CDR1 GTSNPN, CDR2 SVGIG (reference sequence). Here the CDR3 reads CAWSVPGLAAYNEQFF. CDR3 in DNA: TGTGCCTGGAGTGTACCCGGACTAGCGGCGTACAATGAGCAGTTCTTC.

In this sample, this clone turned up once. V and J are TRBV28 and TRBJ2-7, with TRBD2 identical over 11 bases. CDR3 length: 14 amino acids. The J segment lost 6 bases and the V segment lost 3 bases, leaving 4 bases of the junction unmatched. Germline loops: CDR1 MDHEN, CDR2 SYDVKM. CDR3 in DNA: TGTGCCAGCAGTTTGATAGCGGGGGGGCTCGAGCAGTACTTC. This encodes CASSLIAGGLEQYF.

The chain joins TRBV5-1 to TRBJ2-5, with 8 positions matching TRBD2. The V gene end was trimmed by 4 bases and the J gene end by 1 base; junction bases not matched to a gene: 3. Germline values: CDR1 SGHRS, CDR2 YFSETQ. This CDR3 spans 14 amino acids. The CDR3, as DNA: TGCGCCAGCAGCGTGCGGGGGGCCCAAGAGACCCAGTACTTC. This sequence encodes CASSVRGAQETQYF. Together with reference TRBV5-1 and TRBJ2-5, the CDR3 gives the full variable domain: KAGVTQTPRYLIKTRGQQVTLSCSPISGHRSVSWYQQTPGQGLQFLFEYFSETQRNKGNFPGRFSGRQFSNSRSEMNVSTLELGDSALYLCASSVRGAQETQYFGPGTRLLVL.

J is TRBJ1-5 and V is TRBV2; the D is unclear. Germline V gene data show CDR1 as SNHLY and CDR2 as FYNNEI. V lost 2 bases to trimming and J lost 3 bases, with 8 bases between them. This CDR3 has 14 amino acids. The chain's CDR3 is CASSELPLNQPQHF. The CDR3 DNA follows: TGTGCCAGCAGTGAATTGCCACTCAATCAGCCCCAGCATTTT.

This chain joins TRBV7-8 and TRBJ2-4; 7 bases align to TRBD1. Looked up from germline, CDR1 is SGHVS and CDR2 is FQNEAQ. The CDR3 length is 18 residues. V lost 1 base and J lost 0; bases outside the gene matches: 9. CDR3 DNA sequence: TGTGCCAGCAGCTTAGGGCCGACAGGGACCTTAGCCAAAAACATTCAGTACTTC. Translating gives CASSLGPTGTLAKNIQYF.

J is TRBJ1-5 and V is TRBV10-3; D is unresolved. The germline CDR1 and CDR2 sequences are ENHRY and SYGVKD. The CDR3 is 14 amino acids. The V end was cut by 2 bases, the J end by 8 bases, with 13 bases between. CDR3 sequence reads: CAISETTGWEPQHF. The CDR3, as DNA: TGTGCCATCAGTGAGACGACGGGGTGGGAGCCCCAGCATTTT.